This section outlines one T cell receptor beta chain sequence together with its context. Its specific antigen is unknown. No base quality information exists; no much larger clone differs at one position. The CDR3 holds 15 amino acids from the cysteine to the phenylalanine. Only CDR3 DNA remains: 45 bases, in frame from the first base. The trim is 1 base for V and 3 bases for J, with a gap of 15 bases between the germline ends. Reading the germline V gene (reference sequence) gives CDR1 GTSNPN and CDR2 SVGIG. Peripheral blood CD8+ and CD4+ T cells from healthy donors, Susac syndrome patients and multiple sclerosis patients were profiled using high-throughput TCR beta sequencing. The multiple sclerosis controls were treatment-naive patients who had stable or active relapsing-remitting disease and met the revised McDonald criteria. Bulk CD8+ and CD4+ T cells were purified by magnetic negative isolation, whereas CD8+ TEMRA cells were enriched by FACS. Blood was drawn into EDTA tubes, processed within 24 hours, and PBMCs were isolated by density gradient centrifugation. PBMCs intended for TCR sequencing were frozen in liquid nitrogen and were later thawed in a 37 degrees C water bath. The sorted or isolated CD4+, CD8+ and CD8+ TEMRA cells reached a purity of at least 90%.

RNA was extracted with the RNeasy kit and roughly 0.45 to 1 ug was reverse transcribed using random hexamers. The immunoSEQ multiplex PCR assay, covering 54 Vbeta and 13 Jbeta segments, was used to amplify TCR beta CDR3 regions. PCR amplification bias was corrected using a synthetic template baseline for primer optimization and computational correction. The published analysis was carried out like this. Reads were assigned to V, D and J genes according to IMGT and analyzed in immunoSEQ Analyzer, with only productive sequences retained. Clonality was computed as one minus Shannon entropy normalized by log2 of the number of productive unique sequences. For each patient and control, public and private clones were evaluated within the 100 most prevalent clones. A clone was defined as Susac-specific if it was absent from the healthy and MS cohorts, from over 1,000 published viral clones and from other ImmuneACCESS disease sequences. The public reads were reprocessed in TCRdb via fastp at Q25 and MiXCR, keeping in-frame beta chains. Rows merge per CDR3 protein into single entries with the most common DNA and genes. It is TCRdb's table, rather than the study itself, that gives the V and J calls and clone size. A total of 40,000 to 60,000 distinct CDR3 sequences appear in this sample, 93% of them only once. Clones ranked in the top ten supply roughly 0.5% of the sample.

These data belong to a study of CD8 T cells in Susac syndrome (dated by TCRdb to about 2019). With regard to the full study: The study used repertoire sequencing to test whether antigen drove CD8+ T cell activation and differentiation in Susac syndrome. The clonality of the CD8+ T cell repertoire was compared across over 9 healthy donors, around 14 Susac syndrome patients and 15 multiple sclerosis patients.

Broad study findings and their caveats: The TCR sequencing and HLA analysis was acknowledged to have included a relatively small number of individuals.

The source of this sequence is a human donor with multiple sclerosis. Sequencing input: CD8+ T cells from PBMCs. The chain is made from TRBV30 and TRBJ1-1; 5 matching bases give a weak D call of TRBD1. CDR3 loop: CAWSAGTGWDTEAFF. The DNA sequence is as follows: TGTGCCTGGAGTGCGGGGACGGGTTGGGACACTGAAGCTTTCTTT.